This T cell receptor beta chain was observed in a study of identical twins. General study results and limits: In cord blood, abundant beta clonotypes had fewer insertions; memory showed no trend. In beta out-of-frame sequences, the excess sharing between twins was weaker. Donors were not followed over many years; analysis was cross-sectional.

This clonotype was counted between two and nine times. What it recognizes is unknown. Unique molecular identifiers were present on the cDNA, which also gained a universal primer site by template switching. Using its own MiXCR run on the 5' RACE reads, TCRdb lists one record per CDR3 protein. The sample yields roughly 1.6 million distinct CDR3 sequences, about 32% seen once. The receptor was derived from a newborn girl in good health. The sequenced sample was cord blood.

CDR3 in DNA: TGTGCCAGCAGATTAACGAGAATGGATTCCTACGAGCAGTACTTC. Its protein is CASRLTRMDSYEQYF. This sequence joins TRBV27 and TRBJ2-7; D is ambiguous. The CDR3 contains 15 residues. From germline, CDR1 is MNHEY and CDR2 SMNVEV (reference sequence). V dropped 6 bases and J dropped 1 base, with 16 bases sitting between them.